This T cell receptor beta chain was captured by sequencing in a study of cytomegalovirus exposure and HLA in healthy donors. Study-wide results and limits: A later analysis reportedly found that, within productive TCRs, an Asian-associated ancestry cluster had fewer N-insertions than the mean observed across the approximately 670 donors.

Use of 60 Vbeta and 13 Jbeta primers characterized the PCR. The data were produced by immunoSEQ multiplex PCR, yet TCRdb's version contains in-frame clones alone and is incomplete. The sample records over 110,000 clones, roughly 80% being singletons. Note on this clone: The target antigen is unknown.

Germline values: CDR1 SGHTA, CDR2 FQGNSA. V gave up 4 bases and J gave up 2 bases; unmatched junction bases: 4. The CDR3 sequence is 16 residues long. The rearrangement links TRBV7-2 to TRBJ2-1, with 11 bases that match TRBD2. The sample comprised PBMCs. The sequence was obtained from a man aged 40-50 years in good health and CMV-seronegative. CDR3 sequence (DNA): TGTGCCAGCAGCTCAGATAGCGGGGGGGCCTACAATGAGCAGTTCTTC. It encodes CASSSDSGGAYNEQFF.